This T cell receptor beta chain was sequenced for a study of shared clonotypes between healthy human individuals. The naive CD8 population came from CD45RO-negative cells selected for CCR7, without terminally differentiated effector memory CD45RA+ cells. CDR1 SGHDT and CDR2 YYEEEE come from the germline V gene. This CDR3 spans 15 amino acids. The V end was cut by 5 bases, the J end by 8 bases, with 19 bases between. Sequenced by immunoSEQ multiplex PCR; TCRdb stores in-frame clones only, minus some. The table records some 2.1 million clones, over 85% of them present only once. The sequenced sample consisted of naive CD8+ T cells sorted from blood. This TCR derives from a man aged 18 to 30 in good health. The V call is TRBV5-6, the J call TRBJ2-2; possibly TRBD1 for D (5 bases). This chain's CDR3 is CASRGWGGPRGELFF. In DNA, the CDR3 is TGTGCCAGCAGGGGGTGGGGCGGCCCCCGTGGGGAGCTGTTTTTT.